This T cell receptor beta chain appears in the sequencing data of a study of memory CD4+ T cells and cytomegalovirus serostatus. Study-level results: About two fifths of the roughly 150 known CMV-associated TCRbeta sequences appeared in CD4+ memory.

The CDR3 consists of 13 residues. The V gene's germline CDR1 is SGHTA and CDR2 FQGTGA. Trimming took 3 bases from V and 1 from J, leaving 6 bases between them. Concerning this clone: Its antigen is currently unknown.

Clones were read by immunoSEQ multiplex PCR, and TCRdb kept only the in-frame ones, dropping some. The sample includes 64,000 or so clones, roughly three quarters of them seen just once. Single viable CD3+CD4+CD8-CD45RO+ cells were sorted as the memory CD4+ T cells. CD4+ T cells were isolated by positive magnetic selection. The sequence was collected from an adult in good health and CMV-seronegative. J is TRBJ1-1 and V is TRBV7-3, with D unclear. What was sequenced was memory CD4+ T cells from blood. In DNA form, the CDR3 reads TGTGCCAGCAGCTTCGGAGGGAACACTGAAGCTTTCTTT. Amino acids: CASSFGGNTEAFF.